Below are 3 T cell receptor beta chains sequenced from a single sample in a study of blood T cell repertoires in COVID-19. This table comes from immunoSEQ multiplex PCR, and its TCRdb copy is limited to in-frame clones, with some not included. Of fewer than 500,000 clones in the sample, 86% were seen once. Sequenced input: peripheral blood. The receptors shown here come from a woman in her 30s with active or convalescent COVID-19.

This chain links TRBV13 with TRBJ1-6; TRBD1 is a possible D gene (5 bases). CDR3 length equals 14 residues. The ends were cut back, 5 bases at V and 9 bases at J, with 14 bases in the middle. The germline gives CDR1 PRHDT, CDR2 FYEKMQ (reference sequence). The CDR3 sequence: CASSMGLAGSPLHF. The CDR3 nucleotides are TGTGCCAGCAGCATGGGACTGGCTGGTTCACCCCTCCACTTT. The complete variable domain, with remaining parts taken from reference TRBV13 and TRBJ1-6, reads AAGVIQSPRHLIKEKRETATLKCYPIPRHDTVYWYQQGPGQDPQFLISFYEKMQSDKGSIPDRFSAQQFSDYHSELNMSSLELGDSALYFCASSMGLAGSPLHFGNGTRLTVT.

The J gene is TRBJ1-5, the V gene TRBV6-5, with D uncertain. This CDR3 is 15 amino acids long. Trimming removed 4 bases from V and 0 bases from J, with 10 bases in between. The V gene's germline CDR1 is MNHEY and CDR2 SVGAGI. CDR3 sequence: CASSLRQDSNQPQHF. The CDR3 nucleotides read TGTGCCAGCAGTTTACGTCAGGATAGCAATCAGCCCCAGCATTTT.

V usage is TRBV19 and J usage is TRBJ2-5; 7 bases agree with TRBD2. Germline lookup yields CDR1 LNHDA and CDR2 SQIVND (reference sequence). Trimming cost V 8 bases and J 3 bases; bases outside gene matches: 9. The CDR3 spans 14 residues. In DNA form, the CDR3 reads TGTGCCAGTGCTCCCCAGAGCGGGAAAGAGACCCAGTACTTC. Its translation is CASAPQSGKETQYF.